The 21 T cell receptor beta chains given below trace back to one sample, sequenced in a study of T cell clones after liver transplantation. The assay was immunoSEQ multiplex PCR, and TCRdb's table has in-frame clones only and misses some. The sample records 95,000 to 110,000 clones, about 81% being singletons. The specimen was CD4+ T cells from blood, collected around 48 months after liver transplant. The origin of the receptors is a human patient who received a liver transplant. Some T cells here may be from the graft donor.

This chain connects TRBV7-2 to TRBJ1-2; D gene ambiguous. The CDR3 runs to 14 residues. The V gene's germline CDR1 is SGHTA and CDR2 FQGNSA. Trimming removed 5 bases from V and 4 bases from J, with 14 bases in between. The CDR3 here is CASSQRRVVYGYTF. Here the CDR3 DNA reads TGTGCCAGCAGCCAAAGAAGGGTGGTCTATGGCTACACCTTC.

In this sample, this clone turned up once. The V and J genes are TRBV5-1 and TRBJ1-4; 9 bases line up with TRBD1. CDR3 length: 16 amino acids. The V gene's germline CDR1 is SGHRS and CDR2 YFSETQ. V lost 0 bases, J lost 7 bases, and 7 bases stayed unmatched. CDR3 in DNA: TGCGCCAGCAGCTTGGCCGGGACAGGGCCATTTGAAAAACTGTTTTTT. Translation: CASSLAGTGPFEKLFF.

The chain links TRBV10-2 to TRBJ2-6, with 11 bases matching TRBD1. This CDR3 is 17 amino acids long. After removal of 6 bases from V and 2 bases from J, the junction contained 6 bases not matched to a gene. The germline V gene has CDR1 WSHSY and CDR2 SAAADI. The CDR3 DNA follows: TGCGCCAGCAGATCCGGACAGGGGGCAACTGGGGCCAACGTCCTGACTTTC. Translation gives CASRSGQGATGANVLTF.

This chain connects TRBV6-1 to TRBJ2-2; possible D gene TRBD2, 6 bases. The germline gives CDR1 MNHNS, CDR2 SASEGT. This CDR3 spans 14 amino acids. Trimming removed 8 bases at V and 6 bases at J, with 16 bases between. This CDR3 reads CASSRHGSPGELFF. Written as DNA, the CDR3 is TGTGCCAGCTCCCGACACGGGAGCCCCGGGGAGCTGTTTTTT.

This chain connects TRBV19 to TRBJ2-7, with D possibly matching TRBD1 (6 bases). CDR1 is LNHDA, CDR2 SQIVND, per germline (reference sequence). The CDR3 sequence is 14 residues long. Between the trimmed V and J ends, which lost 6 bases and 4 bases, there was a span of 16 bases. The DNA for the CDR3 is TGTGCCAGTAGGCCGGGACACCCCGATTACGAGCAGTACTTC. Encoded protein: CASRPGHPDYEQYF.

The rearrangement joins TRBV18 to TRBJ1-1, with D perhaps TRBD1 (6 bases). CDR1 and CDR2 from the germline V gene are KGHSH and LQKENI. CDR3 length: 15 residues. V lost 2 bases and J 0 bases, leaving 10 bases between the germline ends. The CDR3 nucleotides read TGTGCCAGCTCACCATCAGGGGCCCTGAACACTGAAGCTTTCTTT. Amino acid sequence: CASSPSGALNTEAFF.

V gene TRBV2 combines with J gene TRBJ1-4, with no clear D. Germline lookup yields CDR1 SNHLY and CDR2 FYNNEI. V dropped 5 bases and J dropped 8 bases, with 9 bases sitting between them. The CDR3 is made up of 12 amino acids. DNA of the CDR3: TGTGCCAGCAGTCGGGGTACGGAAAAACTGTTTTTT. Translating it yields CASSRGTEKLFF.

V gene TRBV14 combines with J gene TRBJ1-1; D is perhaps TRBD1 (5 bases). This CDR3 is 14 amino acids long. The V end lost 5 bases, the J end lost 7 bases, and 17 bases lay between the germline ends. Germline-derived CDR1 and CDR2 are SGHDN and FVKESK. CDR3 sequence (DNA): TGTGCCAGCAGCGTCCGACAGACTAAACTTGAAGCTTTCTTT. Its protein product is CASSVRQTKLEAFF. The full variable domain, its missing parts supplied by reference TRBV14 and TRBJ1-1, is EAGVTQFPSHSVIEKGQTVTLRCDPISGHDNLYWYRRVMGKEIKFLLHFVKESKQDESGMPNNRFLAERTGGTYSTLKVQPAELEDSGVYFCASSVRQTKLEAFFGQGTRLTVV.

The J gene is TRBJ2-1, the V gene TRBV5-4; 7 nucleotides line up with TRBD2. Germline loops: CDR1 SGHNT, CDR2 YYREEE (reference sequence). Germline trimming cut 4 bases from V and 6 bases from J; bases unmatched to any gene: 10. The CDR3 has 15 amino acids. CDR3 in amino acids: CASSEETSRANEQFF. DNA for the CDR3: TGTGCCAGCAGCGAGGAGACTAGCCGCGCCAATGAGCAGTTCTTC.

V usage is TRBV18 and J usage is TRBJ1-5, with TRBD1 identical over 8 bases. Germline V lookup: CDR1 KGHSH, CDR2 LQKENI. The ends lost 3 bases at V and 2 bases at J; junction bases unmatched: 9. There are 17 residues in the CDR3. The chain's CDR3 is CASSPSTGGIGNQPQHF. The CDR3 nucleotides are TGTGCCAGCTCACCGTCTACAGGGGGAATAGGCAATCAGCCCCAGCATTTT.

This chain uses TRBV6-5 with TRBJ2-3; 10 nucleotides line up with TRBD1. The CDR3 is 14 amino acids. V dropped 6 bases and J dropped 4; count of bases not matched to a gene: 4. Germline-derived CDR1 and CDR2 are MNHEY and SVGAGI. This CDR3 reads CASRDRGVADTQYF. The CDR3 coding sequence is TGTGCCAGCAGGGACAGGGGGGTGGCAGATACGCAGTATTTT.

The chain carries TRBV28 and TRBJ2-7; TRBD2 aligns across 11 bases. The J segment lost 5 bases and the V segment lost 7 bases, leaving 7 bases of the junction unmatched. CDR1 is MDHEN and CDR2 is SYDVKM in the germline V gene. The CDR3 is 14 residues long. The DNA for the CDR3 is TGTGCCAGCATAAGGTCTAGCGGGAGGAACGAGCAGTACTTC. It encodes CASIRSSGRNEQYF.

The V call is TRBV6-5, the J call TRBJ1-2; 7 nucleotides line up with TRBD1. Trimming cost V 2 bases and J 0 bases; bases outside gene matches: 6. The germline gives CDR1 MNHEY, CDR2 SVGAGI. The CDR3 is 16 residues long. The DNA for the CDR3 is TGTGCCAGCAGTTACAGGGGGACAGCTACTAACTATGGCTACACCTTC. Protein product: CASSYRGTATNYGYTF.

This chain uses TRBV19 with TRBJ2-6, with D uncertain. Germline loops: CDR1 LNHDA, CDR2 SQIVND (reference sequence). The CDR3 is made up of 15 amino acids. V shed 9 bases and J shed 0 bases, with 12 bases lying between them. CDR3 region: CASHGWGSGANVLTF. CDR3 in DNA: TGTGCCAGCCACGGCTGGGGCTCTGGGGCCAACGTCCTGACTTTC. Combining the CDR3 with reference TRBV19 and TRBJ2-6 gives the whole variable domain DGGITQSPKYLFRKEGQNVTLSCEQNLNHDAMYWYRQDPGQGLRLIYYSQIVNDFQKGDIAEGYSVSREKKESFPLTVTSAQKNPTAFYLCASHGWGSGANVLTFGAGSRLTVL.

This sequence joins TRBV28 and TRBJ1-2; 7 bases match TRBD1. Unmatched junction bases numbered 11, after V lost 11 bases and J lost 5 bases. Germline CDR1 and CDR2: MDHEN and SYDVKM. This CDR3 is 13 amino acids long. In nucleotides, the CDR3 is TGTGCCGTTGAGGCCGGGACAGAGTATGGCTACACCTTC. Translated: CAVEAGTEYGYTF.

A single count supports this clone. V and J are TRBV6-5 and TRBJ2-5, with 8 positions matching TRBD2. The ends lost 9 bases at V and 2 bases at J; junction bases unmatched: 2. CDR3 length equals 12 residues. Germline loops: CDR1 MNHEY, CDR2 SVGAGI. The DNA for the CDR3 is TGTGCCAGGCGGGGGGAACAAGAGACCCAGTACTTC. Encoded protein: CARRGEQETQYF.

This clone was detected only a few times. The V call is TRBV5-5, the J call TRBJ1-5, with unresolved D. Per the germline V gene, CDR1 is SGHKS and CDR2 is YYEKEE (reference sequence). The CDR3 runs 16 residues. The V gene lost 7 bases and the J gene lost 2 bases, with 19 bases spanning the gap. The CDR3 DNA follows: TGTGCCAGCCGTCGCGGGGATATAGCAGGCAATCAGCCCCAGCATTTT. Encoded protein: CASRRGDIAGNQPQHF.

This chain joins TRBV2 and TRBJ2-1; 13 bases are a match to TRBD2. V was pared by 7 bases and J by 7 bases, with 10 bases of the junction left unmatched. The CDR3 has 16 residues. Germline V lookup: CDR1 SNHLY, CDR2 FYNNEI. The CDR3 DNA reads as TGTGCCAGCACCCCCCAACTAGCGGGGGGGCCTAATGAGCAGTTCTTC. Translated: CASTPQLAGGPNEQFF.

The V call is TRBV19, the J call TRBJ2-3; 8 nucleotides agree with TRBD2. CDR1 is LNHDA, CDR2 SQIVND, per germline (reference sequence). The CDR3 totals 15 residues. Trimming cost V 5 bases and J 2 bases; bases outside gene matches: 6. CDR3 region: CASSPLADTTDTQYF. CDR3 bases: TGTGCCAGTAGTCCACTAGCGGATACCACAGATACGCAGTATTTT.

The chain carries TRBV11-1 and TRBJ1-6; TRBD1 might be the D (6 bases). Trimming took off 6 bases at V and 7 bases at J, with 13 bases between the two ends. The CDR3 is made up of 14 amino acids. Germline-derived CDR1 and CDR2 are SGHAT and FQDESV (reference sequence). CDR3 sequence: CASSGDTLNSPLHF. The DNA for the CDR3 is TGTGCCAGCAGTGGGGACACGCTGAATTCACCCCTCCACTTT.

The chain is built from TRBV18 and TRBJ2-7, with TRBD1 as a possible D gene (6 bases). V shed 2 bases and J shed 6 bases, with 11 bases lying between them. The CDR3 contains 13 residues. Germline CDR1 reads KGHSH; CDR2 reads LQKENI. The CDR3 is CASSPSQGLEQYF. The DNA for the CDR3 is TGTGCCAGCTCACCATCACAGGGCCTCGAGCAGTACTTC.